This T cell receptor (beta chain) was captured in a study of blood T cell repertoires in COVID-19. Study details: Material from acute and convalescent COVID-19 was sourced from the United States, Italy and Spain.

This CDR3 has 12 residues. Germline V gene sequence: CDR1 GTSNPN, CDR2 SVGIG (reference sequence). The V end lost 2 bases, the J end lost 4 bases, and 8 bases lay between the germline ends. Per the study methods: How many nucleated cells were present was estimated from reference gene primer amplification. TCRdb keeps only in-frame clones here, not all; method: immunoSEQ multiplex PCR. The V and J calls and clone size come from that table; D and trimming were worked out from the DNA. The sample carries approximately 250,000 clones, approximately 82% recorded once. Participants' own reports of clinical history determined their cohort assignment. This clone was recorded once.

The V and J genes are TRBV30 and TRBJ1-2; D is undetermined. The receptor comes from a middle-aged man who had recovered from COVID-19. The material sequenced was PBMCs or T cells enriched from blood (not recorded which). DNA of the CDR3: TGTGCCTGGAGTTCCGGGTCCTATGGCTACACCTTC. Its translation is CAWSSGSYGYTF.